What follows describes a single TCR beta chain. Original analysis: It was from reference gene primer amplification that nucleated cell counts were estimated. Profiled with immunoSEQ multiplex PCR; TCRdb holds only in-frame clones, not every one. The DNA gave D and trimming, while V, J and clone size come from that table. The profile shows approximately 160,000 clones, approximately 86% of them singletons. The data belong to a study of blood T cell repertoires in COVID-19. Study context: Material from acute and convalescent COVID-19 was sourced from the United States, Italy and Spain. T cells, B-cell-depleted T cells, or PBMCs provided the cDNA or gDNA that served as material.

Patients from Seattle were sampled longitudinally, starting during active infection. This receptor was obtained from a man between 60 and 75 years old with COVID-19, enrolled during active disease. Sequencing used peripheral blood.

The DNA for the CDR3 is TGTGCCAGCAGCCCCATTGACAGGGAGGTCTATGGCTACACCTTC. Translated: CASSPIDREVYGYTF. The chain uses TRBV6-2 or TRBV6-3 and TRBJ1-2; the match to TRBD1 covers 7 bases. The CDR3 extends over 15 amino acids. Losses at the gene ends were 6 bases for V and 4 bases for J; bases not matched to a gene: 11. Germline CDR1 and CDR2: MNHEY and SVGEGT.